This entry concerns a single T cell receptor beta chain. Its antigen remains unknown. The data are from a study of shared clonotypes between healthy human individuals. Study context: Donor composition was two women and a few men, aged 18 to 49.

Germline lookup yields CDR1 PRHDT and CDR2 FYEKMQ (reference sequence). The CDR3 has 17 amino acids. Unmatched junction bases numbered 11, after V lost 2 bases and J lost 5 bases. CD45RO-negative CD8 cells positively selected for CCR7 made up the naive population, which excluded terminally differentiated effector memory CD45RA+ cells. Study findings and constraints: Represented diversity, genetic and exposure-history alike, was limited by few donors.

The data were produced by immunoSEQ multiplex PCR, yet TCRdb's version contains in-frame clones alone and is incomplete. The table has hundreds of thousands of clones, approximately 96% seen once. This chain connects TRBV13 to TRBJ2-7, with 11 bases that match TRBD2. The clonotype originates from a woman aged 25 to 39 in good health. Specimen: naive CD8+ T cells sorted from blood. The CDR3 sequence: CASSLTSGRGSGDEQYF. The DNA of the CDR3 is TGTGCCAGCAGCTTAACTAGCGGGAGAGGGTCGGGGGACGAGCAGTACTTC.